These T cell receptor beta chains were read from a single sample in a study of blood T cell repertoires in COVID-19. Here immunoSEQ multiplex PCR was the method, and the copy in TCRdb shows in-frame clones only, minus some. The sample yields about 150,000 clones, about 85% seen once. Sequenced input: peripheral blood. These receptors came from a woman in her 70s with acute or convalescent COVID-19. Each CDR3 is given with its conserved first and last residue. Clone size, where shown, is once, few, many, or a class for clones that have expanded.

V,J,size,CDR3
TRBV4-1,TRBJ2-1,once,CASSHLTGRRRSYNEQFF
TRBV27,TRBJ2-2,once,CASSRVHPSGGNTGELFF
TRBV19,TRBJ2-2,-,CASSIWDSSNTGELFF
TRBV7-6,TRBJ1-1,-,CASSSGGTEAFF
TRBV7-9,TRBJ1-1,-,CASSFTGPTEAFF
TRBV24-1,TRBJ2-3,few,CATGGGTDTQYF
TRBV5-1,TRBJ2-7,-,CASSLVSFSYRGYEQYF
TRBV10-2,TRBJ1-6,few,CASSLQGIFTPLHF
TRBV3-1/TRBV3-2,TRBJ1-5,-,CASSLTGRGPQPQHF
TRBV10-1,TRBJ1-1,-,CASSPGQGSIGRTEAFF
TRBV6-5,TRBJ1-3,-,CASRRDRSGNTIYF
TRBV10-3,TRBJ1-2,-,CAILGGKDGYTF
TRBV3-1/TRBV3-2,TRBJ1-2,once,CASSQVGGRNYGYTF
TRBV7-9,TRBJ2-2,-,CASSLAGFNTGELFF
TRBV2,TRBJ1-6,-,CASSAEDNSPLHF
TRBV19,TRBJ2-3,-,CASSIRKGASFPTDTQYF
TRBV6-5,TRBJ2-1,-,CASSYGLAGNEQFF
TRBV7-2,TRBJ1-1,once,CASSRGGELMNTEAFF
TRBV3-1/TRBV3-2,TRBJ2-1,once,CASSPEVSGLKQFF
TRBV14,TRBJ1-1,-,CASSQDLSPGENTEAFF